Presented here are 22 T cell receptor beta chains from one specimen sequenced in a study of early T cells in non-severe SARS-CoV-2 infection. TCRdb redid the calling of the 5' RACE reads with MiXCR, one entry per CDR3 protein. The sample consists of tens of thousands of distinct CDR3 sequences, 9.5% to 15% of them appearing once. The sequenced sample consisted of whole blood. The receptors stem from an adult who was a healthcare worker with PCR-confirmed SARS-CoV-2 infection or an uninfected control (not recorded which).

This clonotype was seen a few times. The chain has TRBV5-5 and TRBJ2-5; D call uncertain. Germline loops: CDR1 SGHKS, CDR2 YYEKEE (reference sequence). The V end was cut by 4 bases, the J end by 2 bases, with 9 bases between. The CDR3 runs 13 residues. The CDR3 loop is CASSGPAQETQYF. The CDR3 coding sequence is TGTGCCAGCAGCGGCCCAGCTCAAGAGACCCAGTACTTC.

This rearrangement joins TRBV6-2 or TRBV6-3 to TRBJ2-1; 7 bases match TRBD2. The J segment lost 6 bases and the V segment lost 2 bases, leaving 10 bases of the junction unmatched. This CDR3 has 16 residues. Germline CDR1 reads MNHEY; CDR2 reads SVGEGT. CDR3 protein: CASSYLVLAVRNEQFF. The CDR3 bases are TGTGCCAGCAGTTACCTCGTCCTAGCGGTTCGCAATGAGCAGTTCTTC.

The table lists this clonotype with a few counts. The chain recombines TRBV3-1 with TRBJ2-6, with D possibly being TRBD2 (5 bases). Germline values: CDR1 LGHDT, CDR2 YNNKEL (reference sequence). This CDR3 has 16 amino acids. Trimming took off 1 base at V and 1 base at J, with 8 bases between the two ends. CDR3 in DNA: TGTGCCAGCAGCCAAGGAGCGGTTTCTGGGGCCAACGTCCTGACTTTC. Translated: CASSQGAVSGANVLTF.

This clonotype was seen at least ten times. The V call is TRBV5-6, the J call TRBJ2-7; D may be TRBD1 (6 bases). This CDR3 contains 14 residues. Germline CDR1 reads SGHDT; CDR2 reads YYEEEE. The V end was cut by 2 bases, the J end by 9 bases, with 18 bases between. The CDR3 sequence is CASSFDPGHLGQYF. CDR3 nucleotides: TGTGCCAGCAGCTTTGATCCGGGACACCTTGGGCAGTACTTC.

The rearrangement links TRBV7-2 to TRBJ1-1, with no clear D. Germline V CDR1 and CDR2: SGHTA, FQGNSA. The CDR3 contains 13 residues. Trimming pared 8 bases from V and 1 base from J, leaving 11 bases between. The chain's CDR3 is CASSGQANTEAFF. Here the CDR3 DNA reads TGTGCCAGCTCTGGGCAGGCGAACACTGAAGCTTTCTTT. The full variable domain, its missing parts supplied by reference TRBV7-2 and TRBJ1-1, is GAGVSQSPSNKVTEKGKDVELRCDPISGHTALYWYRQSLGQGLEFLIYFQGNSAPDKSGLPSDRFSAERTGGSVSTLTIQRTQQEDSAVYLCASSGQANTEAFFGQGTRLTVV.

In this sample, this clonotype turned up many times. The chain joins TRBV7-2 to TRBJ1-1; D is undetermined. The V gene lost 6 bases and the J gene lost 10 bases, with 12 bases spanning the gap. The CDR3 runs 11 residues. Germline V gene sequence: CDR1 SGHTA, CDR2 FQGNSA. CDR3: CASSSDLRAFF. The CDR3 bases are TGTGCCAGCAGTTCTGACCTGCGAGCTTTCTTT.

This clonotype was observed at least ten times. V and J are TRBV20-1 and TRBJ2-7; maybe TRBD2 (5 bases). V was pared by 4 bases and J by 2 bases, with 18 bases between. There are 15 residues in the CDR3. Germline assignment: CDR1 DFQATT and CDR2 SNEGSKA (reference sequence). The CDR3 here is CSAKFRADGAYEQYF. In nucleotides, the CDR3 is TGCAGTGCTAAATTCCGGGCCGACGGGGCCTACGAGCAGTACTTC.

This clonotype was counted only a few times. This chain connects TRBV10-3 to TRBJ2-2, with D unclear. This CDR3 region has 12 residues. Looked up from germline, CDR1 is ENHRY and CDR2 is SYGVKD. V shed 11 bases and J shed 4 bases, with 11 bases lying between them. CDR3 sequence: CAAQAGTGELFF. CDR3 nucleotides: TGTGCCGCCCAAGCAGGCACCGGGGAGCTGTTTTTT.

This chain connects TRBV27 to TRBJ1-1, with TRBD1 as a possible D gene (6 bases). The germline V and J ends were trimmed by 4 bases and 10 bases, with 10 bases remaining between them. There are 11 residues in the CDR3. Germline V gene data show CDR1 as MNHEY and CDR2 as SMNVEV (reference sequence). The CDR3 here is CASSSTGRAFF. In DNA, the CDR3 is TGTGCCAGCAGTTCTACAGGGCGAGCTTTCTTT.

Comment on this clonotype: This may be a read error: a much more frequent sequence differs by one nucleotide. The rearrangement links TRBV10-3 to TRBJ2-1; 8 nucleotides match TRBD1. This CDR3 contains 14 residues. Germline V CDR1 and CDR2: ENHRY, SYGVKD. CDR3 loop: CVISRTGSNNEQFF. The CDR3 DNA sequence: TGTGTCATCAGTCGGACAGGGTCTAACAATGAGCAGTTCTTC.

This clonotype showed up many times. The rearrangement links TRBV29-1 to TRBJ2-7; D call uncertain. The CDR3 is 14 residues long. In germline, CDR1 is SQVTM, CDR2 ANQGSEA. The V end lost 0 bases, the J end lost 1 base, and 10 bases lay between the germline ends. Here the CDR3 reads CSVEDRSGSYEQYF. In DNA, the CDR3 is TGCAGCGTTGAAGATCGGTCCGGATCCTACGAGCAGTACTTC.

This clonotype was observed a few times. This chain joins TRBV6-5 and TRBJ1-1, with D perhaps matching TRBD1 (5 bases). This CDR3 is 15 amino acids long. The ends were cut back, 0 bases at V and 1 base at J, with 9 bases in the middle. CDR1 MNHEY and CDR2 SVGAGI come from the germline V gene. The DNA of the CDR3 is TGTGCCAGCAGTTACTCGATCCAGGGGAACACTGAAGCTTTCTTT. It codes for CASSYSIQGNTEAFF.

This clonotype was seen more than once but under ten times. The rearrangement links TRBV5-1 to TRBJ1-1; the match to TRBD1 covers 8 bases. Trimming took 0 bases from V and 0 from J; bases not matched to a gene: 4. The CDR3 sequence is 16 residues long. CDR1 and CDR2 (germline): SGHRS, YFSETQ. The CDR3 bases are TGCGCCAGCAGCTTGGCTGGGACAGGTATGAACACTGAAGCTTTCTTT. This translates into CASSLAGTGMNTEAFF.

This clonotype was detected a few times. This chain connects TRBV4-2 to TRBJ2-3, with a weak D call TRBD1 (5 bases). The V end was cut by 0 bases, the J end by 2 bases, with 15 bases between. CDR3 length: 17 amino acids. The germline CDR1 and CDR2 sequences are LGHNA and YNFKEQ. The CDR3 sequence: CASSQESTGPSTDTQYF. CDR3 sequence (DNA): TGTGCCAGCAGCCAAGAATCCACAGGTCCCTCCACAGATACGCAGTATTTT.

The sample holds many counts of this clonotype. V is TRBV7-9 and J is TRBJ2-3; 7 bases map to TRBD1. CDR3 length: 15 residues. Germline lookup yields CDR1 SEHNR and CDR2 FQNEAQ (reference sequence). V lost 5 bases to trimming and J lost 0 bases; unmatched junction nucleotides: 5. This CDR3 is CASSLGQSSTDTQYF. Written as DNA, the CDR3 is TGTGCCAGCAGCCTGGGACAGTCTAGCACAGATACGCAGTATTTT.

This clonotype was counted ten times or more. The chain recombines TRBV7-6 with TRBJ2-1, with D possibly TRBD1 on 6 matching bases. The CDR3 length is 16 residues. V was pared by 4 bases and J by 4 bases, with 17 bases between. CDR1 is SGHVS and CDR2 is FNYEAQ in the germline V gene. The CDR3 DNA reads as TGTGCCAGCAGCTCCTCCGGGACAAAACCTTACAATGAGCAGTTCTTC. Its translation is CASSSSGTKPYNEQFF.

The sample holds many counts of this clonotype. The CDR3 spells CAISDIGQGRRNTEAFF. For the CDR3, the DNA is TGTGCCATCAGTGATATAGGACAGGGGCGAAGGAACACTGAAGCTTTCTTT. The chain carries TRBV10-3 and TRBJ1-1, with 9 bases identical to TRBD1. The CDR3 is made up of 17 amino acids. Germline loops: CDR1 ENHRY, CDR2 SYGVKD. V shed 3 bases and J 1 base; nucleotides not matched to a gene: 9.

A few counts support this clonotype. A read error may account for a junction end that differs from germline. The genes are TRBV2 and TRBJ2-4; the D is unclear. CDR3 size: 13 residues. The germline V gene encodes CDR1 SNHLY and CDR2 FYNNEI. CDR3 in DNA: TGTGCCAGCACATGGTTAGCCAAAAACGTTCAGTACTTC. This codes for CASTWLAKNVQYF.

The chain links TRBV5-6 to TRBJ2-1, with 10 bases identical to TRBD2. This CDR3 has 14 residues. Trimming cost V 3 bases and J 9 bases; bases outside gene matches: 6. CDR1 and CDR2 from the germline V gene are SGHDT and YYEEEE. The CDR3 protein is CASSSLAGVIEQFF. The CDR3 DNA reads as TGTGCCAGCAGCTCCCTAGCGGGAGTAATTGAGCAGTTCTTC.

This rearrangement joins TRBV24-1 to TRBJ2-3; no reliable D call. This CDR3 spans 14 amino acids. The germline CDR1 and CDR2 sequences are KGHDR and SFDVKD. The V end lost 3 bases, the J end lost 8 bases, and 14 bases lay between the germline ends. CDR3 region: CATSDPSPPGTQYF. The CDR3 region has the DNA TGTGCCACCAGTGATCCTTCCCCCCCGGGTACGCAGTATTTT.

J is TRBJ2-1 and V is TRBV3-1; D is undetermined. This CDR3 is 14 amino acids long. The germline V and J ends were trimmed by 1 base and 8 bases, with 12 bases remaining between them. Germline-derived CDR1 and CDR2 are LGHDT and YNNKEL (reference sequence). CDR3 DNA sequence: TGTGCCAGCAGCCAAGTTCTCAAGTTTTATGAGCAGTTCTTC. It yields the protein CASSQVLKFYEQFF.

This clonotype was seen at least ten times. This chain connects TRBV20-1 to TRBJ1-5, with a possible D match to TRBD1 (6 bases). CDR1 and CDR2 from the germline V gene are DFQATT and SNEGSKA (reference sequence). With 2 bases removed from V and 4 bases from J, the gap between germline ends came to 15 bases. CDR3 length equals 15 residues. This chain's CDR3 is CSARLQGRENQPQHF. For the CDR3, the DNA is TGCAGTGCTAGACTACAGGGACGGGAGAATCAGCCCCAGCATTTT.